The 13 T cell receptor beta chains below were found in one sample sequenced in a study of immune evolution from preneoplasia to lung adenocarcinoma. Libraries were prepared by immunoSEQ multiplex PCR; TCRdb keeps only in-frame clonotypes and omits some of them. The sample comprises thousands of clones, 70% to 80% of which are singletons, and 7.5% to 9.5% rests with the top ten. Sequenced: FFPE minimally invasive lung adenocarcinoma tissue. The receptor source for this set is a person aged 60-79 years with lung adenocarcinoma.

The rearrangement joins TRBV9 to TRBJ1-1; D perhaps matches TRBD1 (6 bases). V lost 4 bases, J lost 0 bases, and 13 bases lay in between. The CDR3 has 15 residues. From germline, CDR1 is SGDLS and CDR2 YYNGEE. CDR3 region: CASSPTGTMNTEAFF. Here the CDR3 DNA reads TGTGCCAGCAGCCCAACAGGGACGATGAACACTGAAGCTTTCTTT.

The CDR3: CASTFGTGPYEQYF. The CDR3 region has the DNA TGTGCCAGCACTTTCGGGACAGGGCCGTACGAGCAGTACTTC. The V and J genes are TRBV6-6 and TRBJ2-7, with 9 bases matching TRBD1. Trimming cost V 7 bases and J 4 bases; bases outside gene matches: 8. The length of the CDR3 is 14 residues. The germline CDR1 and CDR2 sequences are MNHNY and SVGAGI (reference sequence).

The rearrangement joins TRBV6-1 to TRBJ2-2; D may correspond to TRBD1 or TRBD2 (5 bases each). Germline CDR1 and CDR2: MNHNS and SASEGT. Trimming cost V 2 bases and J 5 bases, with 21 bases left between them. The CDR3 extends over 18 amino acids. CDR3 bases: TGTGCCAGCAGTGAAAGGGGTTGGGGTGAAGCGGATACCGGGGAGCTGTTTTTT. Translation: CASSERGWGEADTGELFF.

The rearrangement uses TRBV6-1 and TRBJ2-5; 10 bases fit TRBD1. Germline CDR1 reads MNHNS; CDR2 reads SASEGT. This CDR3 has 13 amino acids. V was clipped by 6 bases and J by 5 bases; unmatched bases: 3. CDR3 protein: CASREDRGETQYF. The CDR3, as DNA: TGTGCCAGCAGGGAGGACAGGGGGGAGACCCAGTACTTC.

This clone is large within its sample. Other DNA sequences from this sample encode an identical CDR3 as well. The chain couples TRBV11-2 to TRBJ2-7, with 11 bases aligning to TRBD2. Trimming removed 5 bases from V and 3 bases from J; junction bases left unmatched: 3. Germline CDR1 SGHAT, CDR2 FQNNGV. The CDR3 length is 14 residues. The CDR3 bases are TGTGCCAGCAGCCCCGGGACTAGCGGCTACGAGCAGTACTTC. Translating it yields CASSPGTSGYEQYF. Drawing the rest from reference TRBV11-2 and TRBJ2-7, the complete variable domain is EAGVAQSPRYKIIEKRQSVAFWCNPISGHATLYWYQQILGQGPKLLIQFQNNGVVDDSQLPKDRFSAERLKGVDSTLKIQPAKLEDSAVYLCASSPGTSGYEQYFGPGTRLTVT.

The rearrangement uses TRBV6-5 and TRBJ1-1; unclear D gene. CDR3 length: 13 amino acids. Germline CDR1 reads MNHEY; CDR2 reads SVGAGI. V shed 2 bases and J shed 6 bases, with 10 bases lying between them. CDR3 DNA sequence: TGTGCCAGCAGTTACGGCGAGGTCCCTGAAGCTTTCTTT. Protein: CASSYGEVPEAFF.

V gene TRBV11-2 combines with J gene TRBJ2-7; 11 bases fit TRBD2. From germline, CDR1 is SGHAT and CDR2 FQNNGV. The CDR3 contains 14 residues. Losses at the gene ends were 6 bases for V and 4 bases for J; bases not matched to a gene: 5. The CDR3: CASRPGTSGYEQYF. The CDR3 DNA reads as TGTGCCAGCAGACCTGGGACTAGCGGTTACGAGCAGTACTTC.

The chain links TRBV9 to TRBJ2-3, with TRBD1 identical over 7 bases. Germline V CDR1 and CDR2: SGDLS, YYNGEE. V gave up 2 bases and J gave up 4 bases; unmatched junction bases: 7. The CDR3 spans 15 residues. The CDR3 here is CASSVAGTAADTQYF. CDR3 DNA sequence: TGTGCCAGCAGCGTGGCCGGGACAGCGGCAGATACGCAGTATTTT.

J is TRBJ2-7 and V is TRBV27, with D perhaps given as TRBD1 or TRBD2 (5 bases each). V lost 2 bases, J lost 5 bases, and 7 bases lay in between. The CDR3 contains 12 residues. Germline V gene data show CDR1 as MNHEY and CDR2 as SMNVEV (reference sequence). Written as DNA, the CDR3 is TGTGCCAGCAGTTTAGAGGGGAACGAGCAGTACTTC. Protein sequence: CASSLEGNEQYF.

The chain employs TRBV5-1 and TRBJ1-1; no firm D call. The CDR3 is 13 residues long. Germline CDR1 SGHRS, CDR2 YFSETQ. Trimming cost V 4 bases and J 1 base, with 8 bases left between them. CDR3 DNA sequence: TGCGCCAGCAGCCCGGACGGGAACACTGAAGCTTTCTTT. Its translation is CASSPDGNTEAFF.

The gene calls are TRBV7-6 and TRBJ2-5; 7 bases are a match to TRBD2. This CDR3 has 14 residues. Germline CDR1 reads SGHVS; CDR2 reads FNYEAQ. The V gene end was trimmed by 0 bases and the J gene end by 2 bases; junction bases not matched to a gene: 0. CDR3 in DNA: TGTGCCAGCAGCTTAGCGGGAGGGCAAGAGACCCAGTACTTC. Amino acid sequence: CASSLAGGQETQYF. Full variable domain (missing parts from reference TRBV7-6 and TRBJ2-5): GAGVSQSPRYKVTKRGQDVALRCDPISGHVSLYWYRQALGQGPEFLTYFNYEAQQDKSGLPNDRFSAERPEGSISTLTIQRTEQRDSAMYRCASSLAGGQETQYFGPGTRLLVL.

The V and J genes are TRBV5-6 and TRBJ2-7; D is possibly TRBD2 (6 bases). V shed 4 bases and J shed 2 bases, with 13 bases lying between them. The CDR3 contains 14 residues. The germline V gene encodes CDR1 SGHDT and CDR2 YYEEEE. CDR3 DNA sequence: TGTGCCAGCAGCCAACTGCGGGACCCCTACGAGCAGTACTTC. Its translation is CASSQLRDPYEQYF.

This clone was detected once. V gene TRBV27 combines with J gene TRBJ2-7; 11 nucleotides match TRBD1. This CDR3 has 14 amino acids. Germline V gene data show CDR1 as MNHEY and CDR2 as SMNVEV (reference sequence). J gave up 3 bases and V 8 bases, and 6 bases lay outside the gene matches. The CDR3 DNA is TGTGCCAGCGGGGACAGGGGGAAGGGCTACGAGCAGTACTTC. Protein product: CASGDRGKGYEQYF.